A single sample gave rise to the 5 T cell receptor beta chains below, sequenced in a study of glioma-infiltrating T cells. The iRepertoire nested amplicon-rescue multiplex PCR amplified TCR alpha and beta CDR3s from RNA. TCRdb fed the multiplex PCR reads into MiXCR, producing one record per CDR3 protein. This table holds over 130,000 distinct CDR3 sequences, around 42% found once. The sample comprised glioma tissue, nonneoplastic brain tissue, or PBMCs (not recorded which). The source is a human donor with low-grade glioma or glioblastoma, undergoing nonglioma brain surgery, or in good health (not recorded which).

The chain has TRBV14 and TRBJ2-1; 7 nucleotides match TRBD2. From germline, CDR1 is SGHDN and CDR2 FVKESK. The CDR3 runs 15 residues. V lost 3 bases, J lost 6 bases, and 8 bases stayed unmatched. CDR3 sequence (DNA): TGTGCCAGCAGCCATGGTCTAGCGGACGGCAATGAGCAGTTCTTC. It encodes CASSHGLADGNEQFF.

This clonotype was counted ten times or more. V and J are TRBV7-2 and TRBJ2-3, with D perhaps TRBD1 (6 bases). V was clipped by 6 bases and J by 0 bases, with 13 bases between them. This CDR3 is 15 amino acids long. CDR1 and CDR2 from the germline V gene are SGHTA and FQGNSA. CDR3 coding DNA: TGTGCCAGCAGAAGTTGGACAGCTAGCACAGATACGCAGTATTTT. As protein: CASRSWTASTDTQYF.

This clonotype showed up just a few times. The V and J genes are TRBV6-1 and TRBJ1-4; 9 bases match TRBD1. Germline V lookup: CDR1 MNHNS, CDR2 SASEGT. V trimming: 7 bases; J trimming: 6 bases; junction bases outside the gene matches: 6. CDR3 length: 14 amino acids. The CDR3 here is CASTLTGGDEKLFF. CDR3 in DNA: TGTGCCAGCACATTGACAGGGGGTGATGAAAAACTGTTTTTT.

The chain combines TRBV28 with TRBJ1-6; D possibly corresponds to TRBD1 (6 bases). In germline, CDR1 is MDHEN, CDR2 SYDVKM. V lost 4 bases and J 10 bases, leaving 14 bases between the germline ends. This CDR3 has 14 residues. The DNA of the CDR3 is TGTGCCAGCAGTTGGGGGCAGGCAGTGTCACCCCTCCACTTT. Protein: CASSWGQAVSPLHF.

This clonotype was observed once. The junction departs from germline at one end; a sequencing error may be responsible. The V gene is TRBV29-1, the J gene TRBJ1-1, with D unresolved. The germline V gene has CDR1 SQVTM and CDR2 ANQGSEA. CDR3 size: 11 residues. The chain's CDR3 is CGVEIARRAFF. The DNA for the CDR3 is TGCGGCGTTGAGATAGCAAGACGAGCTTTCTTT.